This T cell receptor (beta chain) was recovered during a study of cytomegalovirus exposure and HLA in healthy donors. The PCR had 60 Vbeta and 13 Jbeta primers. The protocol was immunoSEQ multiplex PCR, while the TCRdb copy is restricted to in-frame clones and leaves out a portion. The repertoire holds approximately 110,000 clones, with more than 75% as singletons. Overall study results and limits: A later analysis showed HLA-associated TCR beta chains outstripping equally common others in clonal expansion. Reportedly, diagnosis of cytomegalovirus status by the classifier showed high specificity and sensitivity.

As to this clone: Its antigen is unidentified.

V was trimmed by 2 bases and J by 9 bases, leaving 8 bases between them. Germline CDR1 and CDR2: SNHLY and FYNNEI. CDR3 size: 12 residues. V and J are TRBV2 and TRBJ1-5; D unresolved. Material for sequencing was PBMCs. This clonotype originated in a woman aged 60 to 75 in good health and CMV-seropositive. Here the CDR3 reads CASSEPNLPQHF. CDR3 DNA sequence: TGTGCCAGCAGTGAACCTAACTTGCCCCAGCATTTT.